This T cell receptor (beta chain) was identified during a study of blood T cells in healthy people across ages. The second PCR ran about 7 to 12 cycles with a sample-barcoded 5' primer and J-beta primers. The template-switch adaptor, which had 12 random nucleotides, put a tag on each cDNA molecule. TCRdb itself ran the 5' RACE reads through MiXCR, one entry per CDR3 protein. The table shows 710,000 or so distinct CDR3 sequences, with 20% to 25% occurring only once. Study-wide points: In long-lived donors, naive CD4+ cell counts and diversity exceeded those of aged donors. The study regarded diversity estimates from one million T cells as underestimates. Older individuals had lower TCR beta diversity per million T cells (the decline was roughly linear).

This clonotype was seen more than once but under ten times. The antigen is not known. The CDR3 runs to 14 residues. Per the germline V gene, CDR1 is DFQATT and CDR2 is SNEGSKA (reference sequence). The sample consisted of blood. The chain has TRBV20-1 and TRBJ2-1; no definite D call. The DNA end favors TRBJ2-7, so the J call may be wrong. This TCR derives from a man aged 65-85 years in good health. The CDR3 sequence: CSARHGRASYEQYF. The CDR3 nucleotides are TGCAGTGCTAGGCACGGTAGGGCTTCCTACGAGCAGTACTTC.